The clone carrying this TCR beta chain has more than one count but fewer than ten. The antigen is undetermined. The data were obtained in a study of human T cells and chemical hapten exposure. Study-level information: Upper inner arm skin measuring approximately 2 cm by approximately 2 cm received 2% DPC for sensitization.

Time point meaning: pre-sensitization, week 0. Treatment indicated: therapeutic diphenylcyclopropenone sensitization with weekly scalp DPC. Blood sampling occurred before each patch-test application. TCRdb ran MiXCR on the RACE reads and lists one entry per CDR3 protein. The data hold 300,000 to 450,000 distinct CDR3 sequences, with roughly 5.3% observed a single time. The study, taken as a whole, reports: After DPC sensitization, TCRs above 1 in 1000 frequency showed no change.

The input for sequencing was whole blood, taken in connection with sensitization to the hapten diphenylcyclopropenone (DPC). The receptor's source is a woman aged 45-60 years with alopecia areata. Some clones in this sample may be carry-over from other donors' samples.

The CDR3 sequence: CASSFRGSRRAFF. CDR3 bases: TGTGCCAGCAGCTTTCGTGGTTCTCGGCGGGCTTTCTTT. The chain recombines TRBV7-8 with TRBJ1-1; D not certain. Germline-derived CDR1 and CDR2 are SGHVS and FQNEAQ. The CDR3 covers 13 residues. V was clipped by 3 bases and J by 11 bases, with 16 bases between them.